Described below is a single T cell receptor beta chain sequence and its context. Antigen unknown. The data derive from a study of radiation and T cells in renal cell carcinoma. Regarding the study as a whole: Top tumor clonotypes rose in blood 2 weeks post-radiation, then contracted.

Time point meaning: blood 4 weeks post-SBRT, at nephrectomy. Treatment specified: 15 Gy SBRT to primary tumor, nephrectomy 4 weeks later. Nephrectomy followed 15 Gy stereotactic body radiation by 4 weeks. Clear cell pathology was present in this patient's renal cell carcinoma. Some clones are missing from TCRdb's copy, which holds only in-frame ones; the method was immunoSEQ multiplex PCR. This repertoire shows approximately 85,000 clones, roughly 87% found once; its top ten account for about 6%. This CDR3 is built from 16 residues. J lost 2 bases, V lost 4 bases, and 4 bases had no gene match. Per the germline V gene, CDR1 is SGHVS and CDR2 is FQNEAQ.

Source: blood, taken from a patient whose treatment included radiotherapy and nephrectomy. The receptor was isolated from a woman in her sixties or seventies with renal cell carcinoma. The genes are TRBV7-8 and TRBJ2-3, with 12 bases identical to TRBD2. The CDR3 coding sequence is TGTGCCAGCAGCTCCGGACTAGCGGGGATCACAGATACGCAGTATTTT. Amino acid sequence: CASSSGLAGITDTQYF.